This TCR beta chain derives from a study of monozygotic twins with inflammatory bowel disease. The germline CDR1 and CDR2 sequences are MNHNS and SASEGT. This CDR3 region has 15 residues. TCRdb processed the 5' RACE reads again and assigns one entry to each CDR3 protein, with no DNA. This sample contains roughly 150,000 distinct CDR3 sequences. The source material was blood. The sequence was obtained from a human donor with ulcerative colitis or Crohn's disease, or a healthy co-twin of an affected twin (not recorded which). The chain combines TRBV6-1 with TRBJ1-2; TCRdb returns TRBD1, unconfirmable since there is no DNA. The CDR3 spells CASTLWQRINYGYTF.